This T cell receptor beta chain was captured in a study of T cell responses to AZD1222 COVID-19 vaccine. Profiled with immunoSEQ multiplex PCR; TCRdb holds only in-frame clones, not every one. The top ten clones hold roughly 6.9% of a sample with about 160,000 clones, approximately 92% of them seen once. The source material was peripheral blood, sampled on day 0 of AZD1222 vaccination. The clonotype was recovered from an adult in good health.

CDR3 coding DNA: TGTGCCAGCAGCGCAAGGACAGGCGGAAACACCATATATTTT. Protein product: CASSARTGGNTIYF. This rearrangement joins TRBV5-6 to TRBJ1-3; 7 positions agree with TRBD1. The V gene end was trimmed by 4 bases and the J gene end by 4 bases; junction bases not matched to a gene: 5. This CDR3 has 14 amino acids. Germline assignment: CDR1 SGHDT and CDR2 YYEEEE.